A selection of T cell receptor beta chains follows, all from one sample in a study of T cell responses to AZD1222 COVID-19 vaccine. The repertoire was sequenced with immunoSEQ multiplex PCR; TCRdb's copy has only in-frame clones and lacks some. The sample holds more than 100,000 clones; approximately 90% are singletons and the top ten take approximately 8.1%. The source material was peripheral blood, sampled on day 0 of AZD1222 vaccination. These receptors originate from an adult in good health. Both conserved end residues are trimmed from each CDR3.

ASSWGAGDQPQH	TRBV5-5	TRBJ1-5
ASRSQREWGETQY	TRBV27	TRBJ2-5
ASSLSRDYGYT	TRBV27	TRBJ1-2
ASSLDGEGRGYT	TRBV18	TRBJ1-2
ASSLLGGPDSTDTQY	TRBV27	TRBJ2-3
ASSSSRGGGTIY	TRBV7-2	TRBJ1-3
ASSLAGFASAGGPHEQY	TRBV7-9	TRBJ2-7
ASSPRDSPAGEQY	TRBV9	TRBJ2-7
ASSADYANEQF	TRBV7-2	TRBJ2-1
AWSVQGSNSPLH	TRBV30	TRBJ1-6
ASSLNGLAGGEQY	TRBV27	TRBJ2-7
ASTLGGGGARSYNEQF	TRBV7-2	TRBJ2-1
ASSLGTAQGTEAF	TRBV7-9	TRBJ1-1
ASTGQPPFTEAF	TRBV2	TRBJ1-1
ASSLAGRNTEAF	TRBV5-1	TRBJ1-1
ASSSLGTSGNNEQF	TRBV7-2	TRBJ2-1
ASSFLTGGATDTQY	TRBV5-4	TRBJ2-3
ASSFSPGGRTQY	TRBV7-3	TRBJ2-5
ASSQESGAGANVLT	TRBV4-3	TRBJ2-6
ASSSLQVAGRDTQY	TRBV7-9	TRBJ2-3
AGQGAGDSNQPQH	TRBV6-6	TRBJ1-5
AWSVQTTASDYGYT	TRBV30	TRBJ1-2
ASSQNLGTGANEQF	TRBV3-1/TRBV3-2	TRBJ2-1
ATWGQGMRGRELF	TRBV27	TRBJ2-2
ASSRGGLAVPDTQY	TRBV19	TRBJ2-3
ASSGTSGGRRNEQF	TRBV6-1	TRBJ2-1
ASSRGTVRMNTEAF	TRBV19	TRBJ1-1
ASSPSPNLLAGGAGETQY	TRBV5-1	TRBJ2-5
ASSLVPGQNSGANVLT	TRBV28	TRBJ2-6
ASSHDGNTQY	TRBV12-3/TRBV12-4	TRBJ2-3
ASSLMGVGGNQPQH	TRBV5-1	TRBJ1-5